The 24 T cell receptor beta chains given below trace back to one sample, sequenced in a study of cytomegalovirus exposure and HLA in healthy donors. The primer mix had 60 Vbeta and 13 Jbeta primers. The assay was immunoSEQ multiplex PCR, and TCRdb's table has in-frame clones only and misses some. Here the sample spans hundreds of thousands of clones, 75% to 80% being singletons. Sequencing was performed on PBMCs. The receptors here all came from a male donor in good health and CMV-seronegative.

V and J are TRBV5-8 and TRBJ1-6; D is unclear. V was shortened by 7 bases and J by 1 base, with 12 bases between the two germline ends. The CDR3 has 15 residues. The V gene's germline CDR1 is SGHTS and CDR2 YDEGEE. The CDR3, as DNA: TGTGCCAGCCCCATCGGGATGTCCTATAATTCACCCCTCCACTTT. As protein: CASPIGMSYNSPLHF.

The V and J genes are TRBV28 and TRBJ1-2; 9 bases are shared with TRBD1. The CDR3 has 16 residues. The V and J ends lost 1 base and 3 bases, in that order; junction bases with no gene match: 6. CDR1 MDHEN and CDR2 SYDVKM come from the germline V gene. CDR3: CASSLSGTGKDYGYTF. In DNA, the CDR3 is TGTGCCAGCAGTTTATCCGGGACAGGGAAGGACTATGGCTACACCTTC.

This clone was seen just once. The chain has TRBV15 and TRBJ2-7; a possible D gene is TRBD2 (7 bases). Germline lookup yields CDR1 LNHNV and CDR2 YYDKDF (reference sequence). The CDR3 spans 17 residues. V lost 1 base to trimming and J lost 0 bases, with 16 bases between them. In nucleotides, the CDR3 is TGTGCCACCAGCAGAGTGGCGGGGGACACGGACTCCTACGAGCAGTACTTC. This sequence encodes CATSRVAGDTDSYEQYF.

This chain joins TRBV7-9 and TRBJ2-7; 9 positions match TRBD1. J was trimmed by 5 bases and V by 5 bases; bases with no gene match: 7. Germline V gives CDR1 SEHNR, CDR2 FQNEAQ (reference sequence). The CDR3 loop spans 14 amino acids. The CDR3 coding sequence is TGTGCCAGCAGCCTAGGACAGGGGAGCGACGAGCAGTACTTC. It is translated as CASSLGQGSDEQYF. Filled out from reference TRBV7-9 and TRBJ2-7, the complete variable domain reads DTGVSQNPRHKITKRGQNVTFRCDPISEHNRLYWYRQTLGQGPEFLTYFQNEAQLEKSRLLSDRFSAERPKGSFSTLEIQRTEQGDSAMYLCASSLGQGSDEQYFGPGTRLTVT.

The V call is TRBV5-4, the J call TRBJ2-7; TRBD2 matches at 10 bases. Germline CDR1 and CDR2: SGHNT and YYREEE (reference sequence). V gave up 4 bases and J gave up 1 base; unmatched junction bases: 2. CDR3 length equals 14 residues. CDR3 DNA sequence: TGTGCCAGCAGCCCTAGCGGGGGATCCTACGAGCAGTACTTC. It encodes CASSPSGGSYEQYF.

The gene calls are TRBV5-4 and TRBJ2-7, with D unresolved. The germline gives CDR1 SGHNT, CDR2 YYREEE (reference sequence). This CDR3 is 11 amino acids long. Trimming stripped 4 bases from V and 5 bases from J, with 7 bases between. CDR3: CASSVRDEQYF. As DNA, the CDR3 is TGTGCCAGCAGCGTCCGGGACGAGCAGTACTTC.

Details on this clone: Other DNA sequences in the same sample also yield this CDR3. CDR3 amino acids: CASSLTSSYEQYF. CDR3 coding DNA: TGTGCCAGCAGTTTAACTAGCTCCTACGAGCAGTACTTC. This chain uses TRBV27 with TRBJ2-7, with D tentatively TRBD2 (5 bases). The germline CDR1 and CDR2 sequences are MNHEY and SMNVEV (reference sequence). CDR3 length: 13 residues. V shed 2 bases and J shed 0 bases, with 5 bases lying between them.

The chain is built from TRBV29-1 and TRBJ1-2; TRBD1 is a possible D gene (6 bases). V gave up 6 bases and J gave up 5 bases, with 16 bases separating them. The CDR3 is 13 residues long. Germline values: CDR1 SQVTM, CDR2 ANQGSEA. CDR3 DNA sequence: TGCAGCGTCCGCCGACAGGAGAGATATGGCTACACCTTC. It translates to CSVRRQERYGYTF.

The chain joins TRBV10-3 to TRBJ1-2; D might be TRBD1 (6 bases). The V gene's germline CDR1 is ENHRY and CDR2 SYGVKD. The CDR3 loop spans 15 amino acids. V was trimmed by 0 bases and J by 5 bases, leaving 13 bases between them. The CDR3 DNA reads as TGTGCCATCAGTGAGTCAGGGGGTGTAAAGTATGGCTACACCTTC. Residues: CAISESGGVKYGYTF.

This clone appeared once. V and J are TRBV11-2 and TRBJ2-7; TRBD1 matches 8 bases. Germline trimming cut 2 bases from V and 5 bases from J; bases unmatched to any gene: 14. The CDR3 loop spans 17 amino acids. Germline values: CDR1 SGHAT, CDR2 FQNNGV. The DNA for the CDR3 is TGTGCCAGCAGCTTAATGCACCTACCGGGACAGGACGACGAGCAGTACTTC. Translation: CASSLMHLPGQDDEQYF. The full variable domain, completed using reference TRBV11-2 and TRBJ2-7, is EAGVAQSPRYKIIEKRQSVAFWCNPISGHATLYWYQQILGQGPKLLIQFQNNGVVDDSQLPKDRFSAERLKGVDSTLKIQPAKLEDSAVYLCASSLMHLPGQDDEQYFGPGTRLTVT.

The chain has TRBV7-2 and TRBJ2-1; TRBD1 matches 12 bases. CDR3 length equals 17 residues. The germline CDR1 and CDR2 sequences are SGHTA and FQGNSA. V lost 4 bases and J lost 5; bases outside the gene matches: 9. CDR3: CASSSGTGGSSDNEQFF. In nucleotides, the CDR3 is TGTGCCAGCAGCTCAGGGACAGGGGGCAGTTCCGACAATGAGCAGTTCTTC.

This sequence joins TRBV7-2 and TRBJ2-3; D is ambiguous. V was shortened by 5 bases and J by 4 bases, with 13 bases between the two germline ends. The CDR3 runs 14 residues. The germline V gene encodes CDR1 SGHTA and CDR2 FQGNSA. For the CDR3, the DNA is TGTGCCAGCAGCGCAGACCCTAGATCAGATACGCAGTATTTT. Residues: CASSADPRSDTQYF. Drawing the rest from reference TRBV7-2 and TRBJ2-3, the complete variable domain is GAGVSQSPSNKVTEKGKDVELRCDPISGHTALYWYRQSLGQGLEFLIYFQGNSAPDKSGLPSDRFSAERTGGSVSTLTIQRTQQEDSAVYLCASSADPRSDTQYFGPGTRLTVL.

The V and J genes are TRBV25-1 and TRBJ2-4; TRBD1 matches at 9 bases. With 4 bases clipped from V and 8 bases from J, the junction kept 12 bases outside the gene matches. Germline CDR1 and CDR2: MGHDK and SYGVNS. CDR3 length equals 16 residues. The CDR3 DNA sequence: TGTGCCAGCAGTGTCCCTGGACAGGGGTCGAGAGACATTCAGTACTTC. Translation gives CASSVPGQGSRDIQYF.

The rearrangement links TRBV7-3 to TRBJ2-7; a possible D gene is TRBD2 (5 bases). Per germline, CDR1 SGHTA and CDR2 FQGTGA. With 5 bases removed from V and 4 bases from J, the gap between germline ends came to 12 bases. The CDR3 runs to 13 residues. CDR3 in amino acids: CASSLADGYEQYF. The CDR3 DNA is TGTGCCAGCAGCCTAGCTGACGGGTACGAGCAGTACTTC.

This chain connects TRBV2 to TRBJ2-4, with a weak D call TRBD1 (5 bases). The germline V and J ends were trimmed by 3 bases and 9 bases, with 9 bases remaining between them. This CDR3 has 12 amino acids. Germline-derived CDR1 and CDR2 are SNHLY and FYNNEI. CDR3 protein: CASSDRDRIQYF. CDR3 coding DNA: TGTGCCAGCAGTGACAGGGATCGCATTCAGTACTTC.

The V gene is TRBV10-3, the J gene TRBJ2-5; 13 nucleotides align to TRBD2. Germline V gene lookup returns CDR1 ENHRY and CDR2 SYGVKD. The CDR3 contains 16 residues. The trim removed 7 bases at V and 5 bases at J, leaving 10 bases unmatched. The DNA for the CDR3 is TGTGCCATCACTCCGTCACTAGCGGGGGGGCCGGAGACCCAGTACTTC. This gives the protein CAITPSLAGGPETQYF.

This chain links TRBV6-5 with TRBJ1-1, with 9 bases aligning to TRBD1. The germline gives CDR1 MNHEY, CDR2 SVGAGI. The V and J ends lost 4 bases and 2 bases, in that order; junction bases with no gene match: 8. The CDR3 runs to 16 residues. Written as DNA, the CDR3 is TGTGCCAGCAGTTGGCAGCCGGGACAGGGCAACACTGAAGCTTTCTTT. This translates into CASSWQPGQGNTEAFF.

The rearrangement uses TRBV10-2 and TRBJ1-1, with TRBD1 identical over 8 bases. Germline values: CDR1 WSHSY, CDR2 SAAADI. The CDR3 has 16 amino acids. V shed 2 bases, J shed 0 bases, and the junction held 5 bases outside the gene matches. CDR3: CASSEETGVMNTEAFF. The CDR3 DNA is TGCGCCAGCAGTGAGGAGACAGGGGTCATGAACACTGAAGCTTTCTTT.

This clone was counted a few times. This chain links TRBV5-1 with TRBJ2-2, with D possibly being TRBD2 (6 bases). V was clipped by 3 bases and J by 0 bases, with 9 bases between them. Germline CDR1 is SGHRS and CDR2 is YFSETQ. This CDR3 is built from 15 residues. The CDR3 DNA follows: TGCGCCAGCAGCTCTAGCGTCGCGAACACCGGGGAGCTGTTTTTT. Encoded protein: CASSSSVANTGELFF.

This rearrangement joins TRBV9 to TRBJ2-7; D is perhaps TRBD1 (5 bases). Per the germline V gene, CDR1 is SGDLS and CDR2 is YYNGEE. Trimming removed 4 bases at V and 5 bases at J, with 16 bases between. The CDR3 contains 14 residues. The CDR3 coding sequence is TGTGCCAGCAGCCCCGAAGCCAGGGTCGACGAGCAGTACTTC. Residues: CASSPEARVDEQYF. The variable domain in full, completed from reference TRBV9 and TRBJ2-7, reads DSGVTQTPKHLITATGQRVTLRCSPRSGDLSVYWYQQSLDQGLQFLIQYYNGEERAKGNILERFSAQQFPDLHSELNLSSLELGDSALYFCASSPEARVDEQYFGPGTRLTVT.

This chain joins TRBV2 and TRBJ1-4; 9 nucleotides agree with TRBD1. CDR1 is SNHLY and CDR2 is FYNNEI in the germline V gene. After removal of 3 bases from V and 7 bases from J, the junction contained 6 bases not matched to a gene. This CDR3 has 15 residues. This chain's CDR3 is CASSDPGQGREKLFF. For the CDR3, the DNA is TGTGCCAGCAGTGACCCGGGACAGGGTCGTGAAAAACTGTTTTTT. Based on the CDR3 plus reference TRBV2 and TRBJ1-4, the full variable domain is EPEVTQTPSHQVTQMGQEVILRCVPISNHLYFYWYRQILGQKVEFLVSFYNNEISEKSEIFDDQFSVERPDGSNFTLKIRSTKLEDSAMYFCASSDPGQGREKLFFGSGTQLSVL.

The J gene is TRBJ1-6, the V gene TRBV7-8; the D gene is possibly TRBD1 (6 bases). Trimming shortened V by 5 bases and J by 9 bases, and 20 bases separated the two germline ends. This CDR3 spans 16 amino acids. Germline V lookup: CDR1 SGHVS, CDR2 FQNEAQ. The CDR3 DNA follows: TGTGCCAGCAGCCCAAGGGGGAGGGATCGGGTTTCACCCCTCCACTTT. Protein: CASSPRGRDRVSPLHF.

This clone was observed once. The chain combines TRBV5-4 with TRBJ2-2; D remains ambiguous. The length of the CDR3 is 12 residues. The germline V gene has CDR1 SGHNT and CDR2 YYREEE (reference sequence). The V gene lost 4 bases and the J gene lost 4 bases, with 5 bases spanning the gap. The CDR3 loop is CASSPVTGELFF. The DNA for the CDR3 is TGTGCCAGCAGCCCTGTCACCGGGGAGCTGTTTTTT.

This chain connects TRBV13 to TRBJ2-3, with unresolved D. Trimming removed 2 bases at V and 2 bases at J, with 8 bases between. There are 14 residues in the CDR3. From germline, CDR1 is PRHDT and CDR2 FYEKMQ (reference sequence). The CDR3 is CASSLPHFTDTQYF. CDR3 nucleotide sequence: TGTGCCAGCAGCTTACCCCACTTCACAGATACGCAGTATTTT.